Each of the 9 T cell receptor beta chains below was sequenced from the same sample in a study of shared T cell receptors in the human thymus. Sequencing used immunoSEQ multiplex PCR; TCRdb keeps in-frame clones, though not all of them. The sample lists 630,000 or so clones; approximately 89% were seen once. The same sample was also used in a study of human thymus T cells.

The material sequenced was thymocytes. These TCRs come from a boy in the first two years of life with a congenital heart defect.

The J gene is TRBJ2-1, the V gene TRBV11-2; the match to TRBD2 covers 9 bases. CDR3 length equals 15 residues. Germline CDR1 reads SGHAT; CDR2 reads FQNNGV. With 4 bases clipped from V and 2 bases from J, the junction kept 3 bases outside the gene matches. The CDR3 here is CASSSREGTYNEQFF. Written as DNA, the CDR3 is TGTGCCAGCAGCTCGCGGGAGGGAACCTACAATGAGCAGTTCTTC.

The chain joins TRBV6-4 to TRBJ2-2; D is unresolved. The CDR3 covers 14 residues. The germline CDR1 and CDR2 sequences are MRHNA and SNTAGT. V was shortened by 0 bases and J by 6 bases, with 8 bases between the two germline ends. CDR3 nucleotide sequence: TGTGCCAGCAGTGACTCGAATGGGCCCGGGGAGCTGTTTTTT. This gives the protein CASSDSNGPGELFF.

A few counts support this clone. The chain uses TRBV25-1 and TRBJ2-7, with D possibly TRBD2 on 6 matching bases. V gave up 4 bases and J gave up 4 bases, with 8 bases separating them. The CDR3 contains 12 residues. Germline lookup yields CDR1 MGHDK and CDR2 SYGVNS. CDR3 sequence: CASSGAGYEQYF. The CDR3 region has the DNA TGTGCCAGCAGTGGGGCGGGGTACGAGCAGTACTTC.

This clone has only one observation. The identical CDR3 is also encoded by other nucleotide sequences in the sample. The V gene is TRBV28, the J gene TRBJ1-5; TRBD1 aligns across 11 bases. Looked up from germline, CDR1 is MDHEN and CDR2 is SYDVKM. The CDR3 spans 15 residues. The V segment lost 5 bases and the J segment 1 base; nucleotides outside the gene matches: 1. CDR3: CASSGTGGSNQPQHF. For the CDR3, the DNA is TGTGCCAGCAGTGGGACAGGGGGGAGCAATCAGCCCCAGCATTTT.

The V gene is TRBV27, the J gene TRBJ1-1; no reliable D call. Germline-derived CDR1 and CDR2 are MNHEY and SMNVEV (reference sequence). The V gene lost 6 bases and the J gene lost 7 bases, with 15 bases spanning the gap. The CDR3 is 13 amino acids. The CDR3 nucleotides are TGTGCCAGCAGCCGAAGTGTGGGCCGTGAAGCTTTCTTT. This translates into CASSRSVGREAFF.

The J gene is TRBJ1-4, the V gene TRBV11-2; tentatively, D is TRBD1 (6 bases). The V gene lost 5 bases and the J gene lost 4 bases, with 17 bases spanning the gap. The CDR3 is 16 residues long. Germline CDR1 is SGHAT and CDR2 is FQNNGV. The CDR3 sequence is CASSPEDSPHNEKLFF. Written as DNA, the CDR3 is TGTGCCAGCAGCCCGGAGGACAGTCCCCATAATGAAAAACTGTTTTTT.

The chain is built from TRBV5-6 and TRBJ2-6; weak D call: TRBD1 (6 bases). Trimming removed 5 bases from V and 0 bases from J, with 12 bases in between. The CDR3 has 16 amino acids. Germline lookup yields CDR1 SGHDT and CDR2 YYEEEE. The CDR3 reads CASRPGHSSGANVLTF. The CDR3 DNA follows: TGTGCCAGCAGGCCGGGACACAGCTCTGGGGCCAACGTCCTGACTTTC.

The table lists this clone with a few counts. The CDR3, as DNA: TGTGCCAGCAGTCTCCCGGAGCTAGCGGGAGATCCCTACGAGCAGTACTTC. Protein sequence: CASSLPELAGDPYEQYF. J is TRBJ2-7 and V is TRBV28; 10 nucleotides align to TRBD2. The CDR3 spans 17 residues. Germline trimming cut 5 bases from V and 2 bases from J; bases unmatched to any gene: 12. Per germline, CDR1 MDHEN and CDR2 SYDVKM.

J is TRBJ1-2 and V is TRBV19; TRBD1 might be the D (5 bases). This CDR3 region has 12 residues. With 5 bases removed from V and 5 bases from J, the gap between germline ends came to 9 bases. CDR1 is LNHDA and CDR2 is SQIVND in the germline V gene (reference sequence). This chain's CDR3 is CASSQGGYGYTF. DNA of the CDR3: TGTGCCAGTAGTCAGGGAGGGTATGGCTACACCTTC.